The 17 T cell receptor beta chains below come from one sample, sequenced in a study of blood T cell repertoires in COVID-19. The data were produced by immunoSEQ multiplex PCR, yet TCRdb's version contains in-frame clones alone and is incomplete. The data contain roughly 400,000 clones, 85% to 90% of them singletons. The specimen sequenced was PBMCs or T cells enriched from blood (not recorded which). The source of these receptors is a man younger than 40 who had recovered from COVID-19.

V gene TRBV27 combines with J gene TRBJ2-3, with 8 positions matching TRBD1. Germline V gives CDR1 MNHEY, CDR2 SMNVEV (reference sequence). The V segment lost 3 bases and the J segment 2 bases; nucleotides outside the gene matches: 4. The CDR3 covers 15 residues. The CDR3 here is CASSLTGANTDTQYF. The CDR3 DNA sequence: TGTGCCAGCAGTTTGACAGGGGCGAACACAGATACGCAGTATTTT.

V and J are TRBV4-1 and TRBJ2-7; 13 bases are a match to TRBD2. Germline CDR1 MGHRA, CDR2 YSYEKL. This CDR3 has 15 residues. Trimming took 2 bases from V and 3 from J; bases not matched to a gene: 1. CDR3 sequence: CASSQRTSGSYEQYF. CDR3 coding DNA: TGCGCCAGCAGCCAAAGGACTAGCGGGAGCTACGAGCAGTACTTC.

CDR3 DNA: TGTGCCATCGGAGCGAACAGGGGGGGCACAGATACGCAGTATTTT. This encodes CAIGANRGGTDTQYF. This chain links TRBV10-3 with TRBJ2-3, with 8 bases aligning to TRBD1. There are 15 residues in the CDR3. Germline V CDR1 and CDR2: ENHRY, SYGVKD. The V and J ends lost 8 bases and 1 base, in that order; junction bases with no gene match: 8.

The chain employs TRBV28 and TRBJ1-5; TRBD1 matches at 8 bases. After removal of 4 bases from V and 1 base from J, the junction contained 6 bases not matched to a gene. The CDR3 consists of 16 residues. The V gene's germline CDR1 is MDHEN and CDR2 SYDVKM. CDR3 DNA: TGTGCCAGCAGTTCTCTGACAGGGGACAGCAATCAGCCCCAGCATTTT. Encoded protein: CASSSLTGDSNQPQHF. The full variable domain, its missing parts supplied by reference TRBV28 and TRBJ1-5, is DVKVTQSSRYLVKRTGEKVFLECVQDMDHENMFWYRQDPGLGLRLIYFSYDVKMKEKGDIPEGYSVSREKKERFSLILESASTNQTSMYLCASSSLTGDSNQPQHFGDGTRLSIL.

The chain has TRBV5-1 and TRBJ1-5, with D perhaps TRBD1 (5 bases). CDR1 and CDR2 (germline): SGHRS, YFSETQ. V was clipped by 1 base and J by 9 bases, with 14 bases between them. This CDR3 comprises 14 residues. CDR3 sequence reads: CASSLYTGQLPQHF. The CDR3 DNA is TGCGCCAGCAGCTTGTACACAGGCCAACTGCCCCAGCATTTT. Using reference TRBV5-1 and TRBJ1-5 for the parts outside the CDR3, the full variable domain is KAGVTQTPRYLIKTRGQQVTLSCSPISGHRSVSWYQQTPGQGLQFLFEYFSETQRNKGNFPGRFSGRQFSNSRSEMNVSTLELGDSALYLCASSLYTGQLPQHFGDGTRLSIL.

The chain links TRBV10-2 to TRBJ2-7, with 7 nucleotides matching TRBD2. The CDR3 consists of 11 residues. V lost 4 bases, J lost 6 bases, and 0 bases stayed unmatched. Germline V gene lookup returns CDR1 WSHSY and CDR2 SAAADI. CDR3 sequence (DNA): TGCGCCAGCAGTGGGGGGGGCGAGCAGTACTTC. Protein product: CASSGGGEQYF.

The DNA of the CDR3 is TGTGCCAGCTCACCACCACCGGGGACAGTCTACACTGAAGCTTTCTTT. It yields the protein CASSPPPGTVYTEAFF. The chain uses TRBV18 and TRBJ1-1; 7 bases are a match to TRBD1. Per the germline V gene, CDR1 is KGHSH and CDR2 is LQKENI. Losses at the gene ends were 0 bases for V and 3 bases for J; bases not matched to a gene: 7. The CDR3 sequence is 16 residues long.

This chain uses TRBV19 with TRBJ1-3; D is unresolved. The CDR3 has 14 amino acids. The ends were cut back, 9 bases at V and 4 bases at J, with 16 bases in the middle. Germline V lookup: CDR1 LNHDA, CDR2 SQIVND (reference sequence). The CDR3 spells CASRNPGSGNTIYF. The DNA for the CDR3 is TGTGCCAGCCGCAACCCGGGGTCCGGAAACACCATATATTTT.

This chain links TRBV2 with TRBJ1-3; 9 bases are shared with TRBD1. The CDR3 is made up of 14 amino acids. Losses at the gene ends were 6 bases for V and 4 bases for J; bases not matched to a gene: 4. CDR1 SNHLY and CDR2 FYNNEI come from the germline V gene. The DNA of the CDR3 is TGTGCCAGCAGGGTAGGGACAGGGGGAAACACCATATATTTT. It codes for CASRVGTGGNTIYF.

The chain joins TRBV27 to TRBJ1-2; D not certain. This CDR3 is built from 13 residues. The germline V gene encodes CDR1 MNHEY and CDR2 SMNVEV (reference sequence). V lost 4 bases and J 4 bases, leaving 10 bases between the germline ends. The CDR3 protein is CASSSAGGYGYTF. The CDR3 DNA reads as TGTGCCAGCAGTTCGGCCGGAGGCTATGGCTACACCTTC.

The rearrangement uses TRBV29-1 and TRBJ2-1, with D possibly matching TRBD2 (5 bases). CDR1 and CDR2 from the germline V gene are SQVTM and ANQGSEA. V shed 6 bases and J shed 10 bases, with 13 bases lying between them. The CDR3 contains 11 residues. CDR3 residues: CSVGLLGEQFF. The CDR3 region has the DNA TGCAGCGTGGGATTACTAGGCGAGCAGTTCTTC.

This rearrangement joins TRBV13 to TRBJ2-3; 9 nucleotides match TRBD1. CDR3 length: 14 residues. The V and J ends lost 5 bases and 6 bases, in that order; junction bases with no gene match: 6. Germline lookup yields CDR1 PRHDT and CDR2 FYEKMQ (reference sequence). For the CDR3, the DNA is TGTGCCAGCAGCCAAGGACAGGGGTTCGATACGCAGTATTTT. Its protein product is CASSQGQGFDTQYF.

This chain connects TRBV28 to TRBJ2-3; D is uncertain. Germline V gene data show CDR1 as MDHEN and CDR2 as SYDVKM. CDR3 length equals 12 residues. V dropped 3 bases and J dropped 6 bases, with 7 bases sitting between them. The CDR3 DNA is TGTGCCAGCAGTTTGAACTCTGATACGCAGTATTTT. Its translation: CASSLNSDTQYF.

V usage is TRBV2 and J usage is TRBJ1-1, with a possible D match to TRBD1 (5 bases). Between the trimmed V and J ends, which lost 6 bases and 1 base, there was a span of 9 bases. The CDR3 totals 13 residues. Germline V gives CDR1 SNHLY, CDR2 FYNNEI. CDR3 bases: TGTGCCAGCAGAAAGGACAAGAACACTGAAGCTTTCTTT. Protein sequence: CASRKDKNTEAFF.

This CDR3 reads CATSLGGSVKETQYF. The CDR3 DNA is TGTGCCACCAGCTTAGGTGGGAGTGTAAAAGAGACCCAGTACTTC. The V and J genes are TRBV15 and TRBJ2-5, with a tentative D call TRBD2 (5 bases). CDR3 size: 15 residues. V was trimmed by 5 bases and J by 3 bases, leaving 16 bases between them. Germline CDR1 LNHNV, CDR2 YYDKDF (reference sequence). Full variable domain (missing parts from reference TRBV15 and TRBJ2-5): DAMVIQNPRYQVTQFGKPVTLSCSQTLNHNVMYWYQQKSSQAPKLLFHYYDKDFNNEADTPDNFQSRRPNTSFCFLDIRSPGLGDTAMYLCATSLGGSVKETQYFGPGTRLLVL.

This chain links TRBV20-1 with TRBJ2-7, with TRBD1 identical over 9 bases. The V gene's germline CDR1 is DFQATT and CDR2 SNEGSKA (reference sequence). The CDR3 covers 14 residues. The V segment lost 3 bases and the J segment 2 bases; nucleotides outside the gene matches: 5. The CDR3 here is CSASWGQGPYEQYF. CDR3 nucleotides: TGCAGTGCTAGTTGGGGACAGGGCCCCTACGAGCAGTACTTC.

This clone has just one count. This sequence joins TRBV6-5 and TRBJ2-3; 10 nucleotides line up with TRBD2. The CDR3 totals 14 residues. Germline CDR1 reads MNHEY; CDR2 reads SVGAGI. V dropped 2 bases and J dropped 7; count of bases not matched to a gene: 3. The CDR3 protein is CASSYQLAGNTQYF. CDR3 nucleotides: TGTGCCAGCAGTTACCAACTAGCGGGAAATACGCAGTATTTT.